Listed below are T cell receptor beta chains from one sample, sequenced in a study of radiotherapy plus CTLA-4 blockade in lung cancer. Clones were sequenced by immunoSEQ multiplex PCR, and TCRdb holds only the in-frame ones, with some missing. The data contain 30,000 to 45,000 clones, 70% to 75% of them singletons. The input for sequencing was peripheral blood, taken from a patient treated with radiotherapy plus ipilimumab. These receptor sequences come from a human donor with non-small cell lung cancer who had stable disease on radiotherapy plus ipilimumab. Each CDR3 is given without its conserved first and last residue.

TRBV18,ASSPVGLEVETQY
TRBV7-3,ASSLRLNGANVLT
TRBV11-2,ASSLEWGGAYTQY
TRBV6-1,ASSEAPVAATNEKLF
TRBV21-1,ASSKAGVKLRQF
TRBV6-5,ASSYRDRAYNEQF
TRBV28,ASSWDLVTDTQY
TRBV7-9,ASSPTVASNNEQF
TRBV5-1,ASRDRAESSYNSPLH
TRBV5-4,ASSLGGLGETQY
TRBV6-1,ASSERSRERAEAF
TRBV7-9,ASSLDSGGNQPQH
TRBV14,ASSPRTFSGNTIY
TRBV4-1,ASSGTGPYDTQY
TRBV6-5,ASRADRGQGEAF
TRBV6-5,ASSTGPPGPLH
TRBV18,ASSPQGAKNSPLH
TRBV29-1,SVGEGGYGYT
TRBV28,ANSLYSREAF
TRBV7-2,ASNTAINSHEQY
TRBV5-1,ASSGLTQGIAEAF
TRBV20-1,SAPDKGDYT
TRBV7-2,ASSPPSDGYT
TRBV9,ASSVVPSGDSYEQY
TRBV20-1,RGGGGTEAF
TRBV11-2,ASSLSWTHEKLF
TRBV28,ASSLYRGSNQPQH
TRBV6-5,ASKLGGANYGYT
TRBV7-8,ASSPRGISYNEQF
TRBV9,ASSVTSTGRSADTQY
TRBV10-1,ASSPELAGETQY
TRBV7-9,ASSLLGDTQY
TRBV11-1,ASSFERGLGDEQF
TRBV19,ASSMLGISNQPQH
TRBV5-6,ASSLGQGLQTQY
TRBV19,ASKSSGTSNSEQY
TRBV5-4,ASRLAGTQETQY
TRBV9,ASSVGGYGHEQY
TRBV18,ASSPPRQGVPEAF
TRBV2,ASSEGLGYT
TRBV18,ASTNTEAF
TRBV18,ASSPPIGVTEAF
TRBV7-8,ASSLPRVMGEKLF
TRBV5-1,ASSLALRSGTDTQY
TRBV7-9,ASSSTGAQPQH
TRBV6-5,ASSYGGANQPQH
TRBV4-3,ASSQFEGYGYT
TRBV27,ASKLRTGRTEAF
TRBV7-6,ASSKDRGINQPQH
TRBV5-6,ASSLSTLRWETQY
TRBV27,ASSDLIATNEKLF
TRBV11-1,ASSWGDRGYEQY
TRBV10-3,AISESGGQKAF
TRBV28,ASKAGGANVLT
TRBV6-5,ASSYSDGVGGYT
TRBV30,AWSVRTSGGLAKNIQY